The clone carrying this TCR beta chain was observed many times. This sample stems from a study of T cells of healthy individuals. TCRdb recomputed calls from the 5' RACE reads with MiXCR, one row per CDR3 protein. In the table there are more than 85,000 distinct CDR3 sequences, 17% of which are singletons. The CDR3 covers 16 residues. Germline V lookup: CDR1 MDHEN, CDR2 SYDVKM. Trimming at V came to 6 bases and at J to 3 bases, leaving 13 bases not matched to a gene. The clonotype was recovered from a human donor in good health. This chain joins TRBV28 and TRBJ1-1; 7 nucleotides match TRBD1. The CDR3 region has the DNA TGTGCCAGCAGCCCAGACAGGGAGGCCGGTTACACTGAAGCTTTCTTT. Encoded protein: CASSPDREAGYTEAFF.